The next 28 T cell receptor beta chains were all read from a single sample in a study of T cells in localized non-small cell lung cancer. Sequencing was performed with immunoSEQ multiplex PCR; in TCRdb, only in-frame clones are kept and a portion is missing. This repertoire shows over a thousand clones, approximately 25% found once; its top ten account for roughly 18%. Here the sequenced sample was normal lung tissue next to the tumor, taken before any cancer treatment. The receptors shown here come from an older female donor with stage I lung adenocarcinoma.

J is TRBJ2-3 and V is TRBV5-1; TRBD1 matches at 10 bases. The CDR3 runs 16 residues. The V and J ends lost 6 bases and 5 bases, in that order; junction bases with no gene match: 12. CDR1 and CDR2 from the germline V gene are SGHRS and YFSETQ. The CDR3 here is CASNPTGGSSGDTQYF. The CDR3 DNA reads TGCGCCAGCAACCCGACAGGGGGCTCCAGTGGAGATACGCAGTATTTT.

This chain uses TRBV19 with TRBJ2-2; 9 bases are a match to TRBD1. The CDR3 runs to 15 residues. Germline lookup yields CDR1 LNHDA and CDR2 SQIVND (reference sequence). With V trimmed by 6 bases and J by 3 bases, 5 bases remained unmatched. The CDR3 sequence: CASRAGQGDTGELFF. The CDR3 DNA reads TGTGCCAGTAGGGCGGGACAGGGTGACACCGGGGAGCTGTTTTTT.

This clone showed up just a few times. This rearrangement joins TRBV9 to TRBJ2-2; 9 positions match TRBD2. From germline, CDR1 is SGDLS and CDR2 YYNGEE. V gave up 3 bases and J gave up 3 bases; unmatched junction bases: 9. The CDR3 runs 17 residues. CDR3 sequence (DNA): TGTGCCAGCAGCGCCAAATTAGGGACTAGCTACACCGGGGAGCTGTTTTTT. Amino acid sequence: CASSAKLGTSYTGELFF.

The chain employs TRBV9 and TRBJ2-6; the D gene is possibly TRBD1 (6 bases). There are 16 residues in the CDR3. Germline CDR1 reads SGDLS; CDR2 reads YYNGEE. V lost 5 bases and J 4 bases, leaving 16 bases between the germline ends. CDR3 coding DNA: TGTGCCAGCAGTGTAACCAGGGGAAAGGGGGCCAACGTCCTGACTTTC. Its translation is CASSVTRGKGANVLTF. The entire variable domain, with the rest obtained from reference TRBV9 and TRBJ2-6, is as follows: DSGVTQTPKHLITATGQRVTLRCSPRSGDLSVYWYQQSLDQGLQFLIQYYNGEERAKGNILERFSAQQFPDLHSELNLSSLELGDSALYFCASSVTRGKGANVLTFGAGSRLTVL.

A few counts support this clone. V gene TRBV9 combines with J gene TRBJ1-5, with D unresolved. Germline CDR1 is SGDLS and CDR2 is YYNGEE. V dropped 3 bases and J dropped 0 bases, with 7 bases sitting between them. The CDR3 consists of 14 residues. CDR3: CASSADLSNQPQHF. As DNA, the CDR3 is TGTGCCAGCAGCGCGGACCTTAGCAATCAGCCCCAGCATTTT.

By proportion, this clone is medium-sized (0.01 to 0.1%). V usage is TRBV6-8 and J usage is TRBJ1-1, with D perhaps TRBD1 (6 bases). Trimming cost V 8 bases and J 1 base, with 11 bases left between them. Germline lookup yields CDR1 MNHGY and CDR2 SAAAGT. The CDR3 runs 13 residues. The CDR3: CASGRGSNTEAFF. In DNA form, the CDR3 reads TGTGCCAGCGGAAGGGGGTCGAACACTGAAGCTTTCTTT.

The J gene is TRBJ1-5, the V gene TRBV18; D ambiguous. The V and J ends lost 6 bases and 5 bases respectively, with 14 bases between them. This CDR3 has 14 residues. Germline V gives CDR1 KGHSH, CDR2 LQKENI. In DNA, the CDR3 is TGTGCCAGCTCTTCGGACCTAGAGTATCAGCCCCAGCATTTT. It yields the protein CASSSDLEYQPQHF.

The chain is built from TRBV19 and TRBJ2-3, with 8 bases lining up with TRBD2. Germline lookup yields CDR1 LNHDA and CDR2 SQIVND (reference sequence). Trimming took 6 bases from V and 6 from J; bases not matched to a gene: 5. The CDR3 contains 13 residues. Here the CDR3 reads CASSGRAVDTQYF. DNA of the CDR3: TGTGCCAGTAGCGGGAGGGCAGTGGATACGCAGTATTTT. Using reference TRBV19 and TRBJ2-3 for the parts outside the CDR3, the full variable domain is DGGITQSPKYLFRKEGQNVTLSCEQNLNHDAMYWYRQDPGQGLRLIYYSQIVNDFQKGDIAEGYSVSREKKESFPLTVTSAQKNPTAFYLCASSGRAVDTQYFGPGTRLTVL.

The CDR3 is CASRQMGQGGQPQHF. For the CDR3, the DNA is TGTGCCAGCAGGCAAATGGGACAGGGGGGGCAGCCCCAGCATTTT. The chain is built from TRBV28 and TRBJ1-5; 11 positions agree with TRBD1. The CDR3 consists of 15 residues. The V segment lost 6 bases and the J segment 7 bases; nucleotides outside the gene matches: 8. Per germline, CDR1 MDHEN and CDR2 SYDVKM.

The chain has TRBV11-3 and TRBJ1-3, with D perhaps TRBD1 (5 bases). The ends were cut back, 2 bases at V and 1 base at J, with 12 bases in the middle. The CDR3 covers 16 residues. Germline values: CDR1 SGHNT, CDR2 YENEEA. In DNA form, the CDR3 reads TGTGCCAGCAGCTTAAGTGGGGGAGTTTCTGGAAACACCATATATTTT. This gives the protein CASSLSGGVSGNTIYF.

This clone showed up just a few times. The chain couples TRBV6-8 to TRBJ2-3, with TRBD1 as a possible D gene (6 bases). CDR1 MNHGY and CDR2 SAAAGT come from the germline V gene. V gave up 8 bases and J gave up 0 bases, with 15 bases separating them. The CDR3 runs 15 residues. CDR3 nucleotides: TGTGCCAGCCTCAAAAGGGACACTAGCACAGATACGCAGTATTTT. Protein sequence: CASLKRDTSTDTQYF.

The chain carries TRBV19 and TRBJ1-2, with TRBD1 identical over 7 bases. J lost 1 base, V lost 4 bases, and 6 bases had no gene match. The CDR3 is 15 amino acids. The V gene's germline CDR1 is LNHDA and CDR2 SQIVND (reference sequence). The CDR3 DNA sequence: TGTGCCAGTAGTACCCACCGGGACAGTAACTATGGCTACACCTTC. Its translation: CASSTHRDSNYGYTF.

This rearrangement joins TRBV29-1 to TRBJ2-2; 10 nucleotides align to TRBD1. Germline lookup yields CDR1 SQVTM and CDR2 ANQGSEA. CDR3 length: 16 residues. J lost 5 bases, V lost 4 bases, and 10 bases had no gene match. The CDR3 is CSVGDPGQGRTGELFF. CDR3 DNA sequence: TGCAGCGTTGGGGATCCGGGACAGGGGCGGACCGGGGAGCTGTTTTTT.

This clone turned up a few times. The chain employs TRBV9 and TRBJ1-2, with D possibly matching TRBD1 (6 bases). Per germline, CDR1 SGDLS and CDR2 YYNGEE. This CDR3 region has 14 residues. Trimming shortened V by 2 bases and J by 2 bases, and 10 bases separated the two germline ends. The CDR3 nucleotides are TGTGCCAGCAGCGTCAGCGGACAGAACTATGGCTACACCTTC. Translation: CASSVSGQNYGYTF.

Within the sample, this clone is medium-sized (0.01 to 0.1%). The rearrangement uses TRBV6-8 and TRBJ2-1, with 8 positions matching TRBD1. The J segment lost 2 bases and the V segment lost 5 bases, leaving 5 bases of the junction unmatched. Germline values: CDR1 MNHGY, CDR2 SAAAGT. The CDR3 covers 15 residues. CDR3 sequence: CASSNDRGPYNEQFF. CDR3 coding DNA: TGTGCCAGCAGTAACGACAGGGGACCCTACAATGAGCAGTTCTTC.

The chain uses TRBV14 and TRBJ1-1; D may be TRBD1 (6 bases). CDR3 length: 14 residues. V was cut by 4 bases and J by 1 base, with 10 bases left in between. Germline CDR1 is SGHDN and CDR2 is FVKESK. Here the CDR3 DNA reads TGTGCCAGCAGCCTAACAGGGAGGAACACTGAAGCTTTCTTT. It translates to CASSLTGRNTEAFF.

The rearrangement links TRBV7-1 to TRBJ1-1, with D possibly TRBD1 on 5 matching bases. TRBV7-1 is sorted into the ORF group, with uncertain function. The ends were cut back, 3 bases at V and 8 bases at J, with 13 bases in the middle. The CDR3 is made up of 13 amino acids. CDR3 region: CASSSGLFQEAFF. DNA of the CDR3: TGTGCCAGCAGCTCGGGACTTTTTCAGGAAGCTTTCTTT.

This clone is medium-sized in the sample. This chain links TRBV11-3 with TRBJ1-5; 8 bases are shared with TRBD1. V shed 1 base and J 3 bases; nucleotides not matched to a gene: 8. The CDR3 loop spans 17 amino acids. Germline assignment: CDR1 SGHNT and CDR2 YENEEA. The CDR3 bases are TGTGCCAGCAGCTTAGTGGTATCAGGGGGCTCCAATCAGCCCCAGCATTTT. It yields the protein CASSLVVSGGSNQPQHF.

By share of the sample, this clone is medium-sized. CDR3 DNA: TGTGCCAGCAGCTCTCTCGGGGGGGCGGAGACCCAGTACTTC. This encodes CASSSLGGAETQYF. The rearrangement links TRBV11-3 to TRBJ2-5, with 8 bases matching TRBD2. The junction had 6 bases not matched to a gene; V was cut back by 4 bases and J by 5 bases. This CDR3 spans 14 amino acids. CDR1 is SGHNT, CDR2 YENEEA, per germline.

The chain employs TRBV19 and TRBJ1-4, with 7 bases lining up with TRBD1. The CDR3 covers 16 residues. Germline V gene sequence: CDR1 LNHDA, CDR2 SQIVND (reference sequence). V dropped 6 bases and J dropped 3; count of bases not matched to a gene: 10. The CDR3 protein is CASSPWRGRANEKLFF. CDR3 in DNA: TGTGCCAGTAGCCCATGGAGGGGGCGGGCTAATGAAAAACTGTTTTTT.

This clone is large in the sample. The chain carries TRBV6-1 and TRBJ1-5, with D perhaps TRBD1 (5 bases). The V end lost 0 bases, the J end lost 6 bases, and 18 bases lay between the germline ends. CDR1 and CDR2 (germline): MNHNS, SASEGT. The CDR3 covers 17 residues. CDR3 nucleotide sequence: TGTGCCAGCAGTGAAGCGTATGGGGGGGATTTTGGTCAGCCCCAGCATTTT. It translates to CASSEAYGGDFGQPQHF.

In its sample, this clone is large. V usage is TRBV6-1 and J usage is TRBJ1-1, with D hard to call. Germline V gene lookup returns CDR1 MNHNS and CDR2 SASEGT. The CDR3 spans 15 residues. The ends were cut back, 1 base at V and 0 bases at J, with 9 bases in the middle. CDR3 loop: CASSEDGTLNTEAFF. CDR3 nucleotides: TGTGCCAGCAGTGAAGATGGAACCTTGAACACTGAAGCTTTCTTT.

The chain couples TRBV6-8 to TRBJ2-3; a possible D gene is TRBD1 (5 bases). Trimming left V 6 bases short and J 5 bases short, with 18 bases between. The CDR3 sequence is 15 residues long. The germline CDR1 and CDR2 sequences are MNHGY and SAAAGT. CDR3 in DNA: TGTGCCAGCAGCCCTACGAACCCAGGGAAAGATACGCAGTATTTT. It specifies CASSPTNPGKDTQYF.

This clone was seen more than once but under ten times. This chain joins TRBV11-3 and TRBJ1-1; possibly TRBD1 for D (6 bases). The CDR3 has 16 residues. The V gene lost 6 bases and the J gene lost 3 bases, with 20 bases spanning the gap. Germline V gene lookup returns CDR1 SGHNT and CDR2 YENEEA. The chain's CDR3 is CASSWERGARDTEAFF. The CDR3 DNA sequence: TGTGCCAGCAGTTGGGAGCGGGGGGCTCGGGACACTGAAGCTTTCTTT. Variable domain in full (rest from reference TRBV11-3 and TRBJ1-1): EAGVVQSPRYKIIEKKQPVAFWCNPISGHNTLYWYLQNLGQGPELLIRYENEEAVDDSQLPKDRFSAERLKGVDSTLKIQPAELGDSAVYLCASSWERGARDTEAFFGQGTRLTVV.

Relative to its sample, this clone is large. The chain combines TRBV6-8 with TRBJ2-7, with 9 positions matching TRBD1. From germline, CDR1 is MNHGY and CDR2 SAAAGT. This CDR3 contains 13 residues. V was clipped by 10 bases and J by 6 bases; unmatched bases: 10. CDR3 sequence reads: CATGTGPWGEQYF. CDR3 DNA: TGTGCCACCGGGACAGGGCCGTGGGGCGAGCAGTACTTC.

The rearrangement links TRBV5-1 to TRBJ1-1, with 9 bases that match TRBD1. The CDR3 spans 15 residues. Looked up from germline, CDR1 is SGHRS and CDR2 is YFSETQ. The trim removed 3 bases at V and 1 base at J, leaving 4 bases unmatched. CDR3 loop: CASSSLTGGNTEAFF. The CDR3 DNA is TGCGCCAGCAGCTCCCTGACAGGGGGGAACACTGAAGCTTTCTTT. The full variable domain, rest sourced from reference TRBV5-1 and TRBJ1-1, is KAGVTQTPRYLIKTRGQQVTLSCSPISGHRSVSWYQQTPGQGLQFLFEYFSETQRNKGNFPGRFSGRQFSNSRSEMNVSTLELGDSALYLCASSSLTGGNTEAFFGQGTRLTVV.

Here the CDR3 reads CASSTAPDSQETQYF. In nucleotides, the CDR3 is TGTGCCAGCAGTACGGCTCCGGACAGCCAAGAGACCCAGTACTTC. This chain uses TRBV6-8 with TRBJ2-5; a possible D gene is TRBD1 (6 bases). Germline values: CDR1 MNHGY, CDR2 SAAAGT. The V gene lost 5 bases and the J gene lost 1 base, with 14 bases spanning the gap. This CDR3 region has 15 residues.

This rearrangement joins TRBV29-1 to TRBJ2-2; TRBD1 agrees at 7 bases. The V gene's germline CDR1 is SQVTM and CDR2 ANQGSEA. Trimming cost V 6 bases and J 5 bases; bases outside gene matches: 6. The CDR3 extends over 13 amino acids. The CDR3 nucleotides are TGCAGCGTCGTAGACAGGGTTACCGGGGAGCTGTTTTTT. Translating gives CSVVDRVTGELFF.